The entry below gives a single T cell receptor beta chain sequence along with its context. Its antigen specificity is not known. Per-base quality was not reported, and no clone a single base away is much larger than it. Including cysteine and phenylalanine, the CDR3 has 16 amino acids. The read is trimmed to its CDR3 DNA, 48 bases read in frame from base 1. For this chain, trimming is 5 bases at the V end and 4 bases at the J end, and the number of junction bases without a gene match is 8. The germline V gene provides CDR1 SGHAT and CDR2 FQNNGV. The donors belonged to the validation cohort of 90 to 150 subjects, which was separate from the roughly 670-subject first cohort. Receptors were amplified or captured by the immunoSEQ multiplex PCR assay. In the authors' own workflow: A statistical classification framework was built for diagnosing cytomegalovirus status from the catalog of TCR beta chain sequences. The table comes from immuneACCESS by way of TCRdb, which keeps in-frame sequences with V and J called. Part of the clones is missing from these tables; in studies checked, under half for an unresolved V gene and the rest for unknown reasons. V, J and clone size were drawn from that table, and D and trimming were deduced from the DNA. This sample has 120,000 or so clones in its table, and about 87% of those were observed once. Approximately 2% of the sample is in the top ten clones.

These data are taken from a study of cytomegalovirus exposure and HLA in healthy donors (dated by TCRdb to the late 2010s). A note on the overall study: According to a later analysis, the 120 or so validation repertoires were produced on the same platform as the approximately 600 repertoires of the first cohort. Along with the approximately 700-subject first cohort, a separate validation cohort of over 90 different subjects was used. The study combined high-throughput TCR immunosequencing, statistical association of individual TCRs with disease status, and machine learning to predict cytomegalovirus infection status. The study was designed to test whether signatures of past pathogen exposure could be identified by cataloging public T cell receptors.

What the research found in general, with its limitations: The study listed 164 TCR beta chains as associated with cytomegalovirus. While some public TCRs were present in many individuals, most TCR sequences turned up only very rarely across donors. All 120 or so repertoires were used to score co-occurrence in the validation cohort in a later analysis, because that analysis had no HLA typing for the cohort. In vitro tests confirmed that a few of the cytomegalovirus-associated TCR beta chains recognize cytomegalovirus antigens. A later analysis found that TCRs clustered in the first cohort also tended to co-occur in the 110 or so validation repertoires, with approximately 95% of cluster scores above 0. The classifier was reported to diagnose cytomegalovirus status with high specificity and sensitivity in both the original and validation cohorts. The authors suggested that the approach could potentially be extended to other disease states and immunological phenotypes.

What was sequenced was PBMCs. The receptor was derived from a woman younger than 30 in good health and CMV-seronegative. This chain is built from TRBV11-2 and TRBJ2-3; TRBD2 fits 11 bases in the junction. CDR3 loop: CASSRSGRAWSDTQYF. The DNA reads as follows: TGTGCCAGCAGCCGTAGCGGGAGGGCCTGGTCAGATACGCAGTATTTT.